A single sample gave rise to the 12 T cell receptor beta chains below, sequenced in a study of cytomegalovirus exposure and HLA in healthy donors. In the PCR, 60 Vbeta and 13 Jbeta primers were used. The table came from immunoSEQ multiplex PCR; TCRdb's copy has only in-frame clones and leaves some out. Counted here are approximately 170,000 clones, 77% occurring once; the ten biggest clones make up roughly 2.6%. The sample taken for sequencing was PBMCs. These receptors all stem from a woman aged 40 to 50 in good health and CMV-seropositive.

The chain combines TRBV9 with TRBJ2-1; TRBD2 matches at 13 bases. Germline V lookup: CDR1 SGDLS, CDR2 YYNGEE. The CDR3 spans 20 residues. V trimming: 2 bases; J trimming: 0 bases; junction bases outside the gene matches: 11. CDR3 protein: CASSVDMGLAGYSSYNEQFF. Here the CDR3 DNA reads TGTGCCAGCAGCGTTGACATGGGACTAGCGGGGTATTCCTCCTACAATGAGCAGTTCTTC.

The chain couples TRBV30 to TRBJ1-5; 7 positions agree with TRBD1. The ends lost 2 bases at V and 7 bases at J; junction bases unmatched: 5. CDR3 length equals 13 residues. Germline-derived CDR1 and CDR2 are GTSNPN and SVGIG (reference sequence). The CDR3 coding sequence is TGTGCCTGGAGTCAGCAGGGGGACCAGCCCCAGCATTTT. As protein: CAWSQQGDQPQHF.

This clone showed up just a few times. The CDR3 DNA follows: TGCGCCAGCAGCCCCACCCGGGACTCGTTAGCAGATACGCAGTATTTT. Residues: CASSPTRDSLADTQYF. The gene calls are TRBV5-1 and TRBJ2-3; D is perhaps TRBD2 (6 bases). Germline V gene lookup returns CDR1 SGHRS and CDR2 YFSETQ. The CDR3 has 16 amino acids. Trimming stripped 4 bases from V and 4 bases from J, with 19 bases between.

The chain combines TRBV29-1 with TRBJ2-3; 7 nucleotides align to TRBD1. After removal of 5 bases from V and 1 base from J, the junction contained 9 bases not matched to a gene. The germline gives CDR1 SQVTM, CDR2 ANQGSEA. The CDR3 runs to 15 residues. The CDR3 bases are TGCAGCGTTTTACACAGGGGAGACGGCACAGATACGCAGTATTTT. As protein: CSVLHRGDGTDTQYF.

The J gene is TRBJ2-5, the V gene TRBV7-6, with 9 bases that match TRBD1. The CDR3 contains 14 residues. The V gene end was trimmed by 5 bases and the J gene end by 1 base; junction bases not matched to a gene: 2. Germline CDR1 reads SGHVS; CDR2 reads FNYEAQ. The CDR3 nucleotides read TGTGCCAGCAGCAAGACAGGGGGCCAAGAGACCCAGTACTTC. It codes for CASSKTGGQETQYF.

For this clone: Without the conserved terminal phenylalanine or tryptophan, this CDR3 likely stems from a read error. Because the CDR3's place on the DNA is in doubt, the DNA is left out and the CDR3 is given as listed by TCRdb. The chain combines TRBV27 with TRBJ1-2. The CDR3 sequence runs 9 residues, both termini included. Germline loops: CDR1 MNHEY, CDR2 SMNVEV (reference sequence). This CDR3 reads CASGPLRPN.

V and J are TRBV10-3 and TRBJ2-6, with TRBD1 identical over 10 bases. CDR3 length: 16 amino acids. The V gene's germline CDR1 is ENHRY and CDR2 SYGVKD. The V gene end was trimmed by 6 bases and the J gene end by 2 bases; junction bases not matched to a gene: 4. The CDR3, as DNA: TGTGCCATCAGAGGACAGGGGGTGGCTGGGGCCAACGTCCTGACTTTC. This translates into CAIRGQGVAGANVLTF.

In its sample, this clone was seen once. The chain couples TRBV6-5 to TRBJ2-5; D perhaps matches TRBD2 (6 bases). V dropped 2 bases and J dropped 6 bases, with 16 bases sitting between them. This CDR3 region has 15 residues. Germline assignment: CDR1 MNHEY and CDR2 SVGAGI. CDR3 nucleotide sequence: TGTGCCAGCAGTTACGAAACGGGAGTCCTTCAGACCCAGTACTTC. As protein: CASSYETGVLQTQYF.

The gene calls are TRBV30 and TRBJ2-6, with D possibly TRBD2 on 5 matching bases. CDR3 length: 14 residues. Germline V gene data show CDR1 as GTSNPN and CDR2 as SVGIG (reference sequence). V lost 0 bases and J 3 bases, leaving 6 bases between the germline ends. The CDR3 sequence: CAWSVGVGANVLTF. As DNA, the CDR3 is TGTGCCTGGAGTGTCGGGGTTGGGGCCAACGTCCTGACTTTC.

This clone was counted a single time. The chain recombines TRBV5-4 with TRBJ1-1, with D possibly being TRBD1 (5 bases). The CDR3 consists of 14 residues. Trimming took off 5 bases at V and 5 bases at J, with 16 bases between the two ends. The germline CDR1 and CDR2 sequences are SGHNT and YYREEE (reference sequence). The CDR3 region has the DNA TGTGCCAGCAGTCCCGGGTTCCGGGGGACTGAAGCTTTCTTT. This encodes CASSPGFRGTEAFF.

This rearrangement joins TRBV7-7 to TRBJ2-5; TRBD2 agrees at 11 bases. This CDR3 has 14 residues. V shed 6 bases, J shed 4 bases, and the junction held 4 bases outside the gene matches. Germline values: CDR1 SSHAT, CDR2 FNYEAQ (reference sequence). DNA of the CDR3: TGTGCCAGCAGTACACTAGCGGGGGTAGAGACCCAGTACTTC. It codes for CASSTLAGVETQYF.

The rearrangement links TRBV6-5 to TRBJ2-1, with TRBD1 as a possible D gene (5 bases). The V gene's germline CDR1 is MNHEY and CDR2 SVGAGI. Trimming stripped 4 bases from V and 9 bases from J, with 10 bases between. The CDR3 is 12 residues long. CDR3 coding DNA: TGTGCCAGCAGTTGGGGCCCCGGTGAGCAGTTCTTC. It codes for CASSWGPGEQFF.